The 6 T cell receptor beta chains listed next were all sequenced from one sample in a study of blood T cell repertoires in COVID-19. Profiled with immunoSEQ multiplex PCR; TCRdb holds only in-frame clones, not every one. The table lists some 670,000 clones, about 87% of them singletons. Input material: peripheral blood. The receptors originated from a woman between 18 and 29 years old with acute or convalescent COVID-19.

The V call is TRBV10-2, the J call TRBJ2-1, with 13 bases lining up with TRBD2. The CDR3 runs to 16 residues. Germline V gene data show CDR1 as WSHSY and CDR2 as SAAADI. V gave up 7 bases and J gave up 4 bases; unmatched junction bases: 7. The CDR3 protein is CASKFGLAGAYNEQFF. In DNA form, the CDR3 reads TGCGCCAGCAAGTTCGGACTAGCGGGAGCTTACAATGAGCAGTTCTTC.

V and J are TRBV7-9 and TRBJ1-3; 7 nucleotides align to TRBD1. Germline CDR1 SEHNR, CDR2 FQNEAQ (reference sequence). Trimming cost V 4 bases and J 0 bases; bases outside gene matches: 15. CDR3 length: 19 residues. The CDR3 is CASSSGDKTGTHSGNTIYF. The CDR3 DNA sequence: TGTGCCAGCAGCTCGGGGGACAAGACAGGGACCCACTCTGGAAACACCATATATTTT.

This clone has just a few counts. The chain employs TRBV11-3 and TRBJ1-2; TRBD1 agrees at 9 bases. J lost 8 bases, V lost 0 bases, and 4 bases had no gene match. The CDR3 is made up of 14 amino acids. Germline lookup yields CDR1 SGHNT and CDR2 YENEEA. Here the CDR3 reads CASSLDGTGIGYTF. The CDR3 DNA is TGTGCCAGCAGCTTAGATGGGACAGGGATCGGCTACACCTTC.

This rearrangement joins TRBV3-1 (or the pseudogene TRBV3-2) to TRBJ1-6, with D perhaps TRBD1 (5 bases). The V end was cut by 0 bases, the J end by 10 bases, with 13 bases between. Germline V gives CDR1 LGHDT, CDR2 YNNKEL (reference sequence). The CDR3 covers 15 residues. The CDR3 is CASSQEVGPGSPLHF. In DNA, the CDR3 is TGTGCCAGCAGCCAAGAGGTTGGGCCAGGGTCACCCCTCCACTTT.

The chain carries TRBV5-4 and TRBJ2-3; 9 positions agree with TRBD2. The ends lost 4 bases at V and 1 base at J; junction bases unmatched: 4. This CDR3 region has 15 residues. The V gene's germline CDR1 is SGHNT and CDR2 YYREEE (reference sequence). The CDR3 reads CASSQLAGGTDTQYF. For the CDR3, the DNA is TGTGCCAGCAGCCAGTTAGCGGGGGGCACAGATACGCAGTATTTT.

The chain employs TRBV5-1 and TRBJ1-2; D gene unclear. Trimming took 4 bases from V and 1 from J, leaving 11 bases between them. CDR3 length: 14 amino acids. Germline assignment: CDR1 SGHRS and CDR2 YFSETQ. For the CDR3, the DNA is TGCGCCAGCAGCCGACCGGGAGGTAACTATGGCTACACCTTC. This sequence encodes CASSRPGGNYGYTF.